The 8 T cell receptor beta chains presented below share a single source sample, sequenced in a study of T cells in women clearing cervical HPV infection. Only in-frame clones appear in the TCRdb table, and some are missing; sequencing was by immunoSEQ multiplex PCR. This listing includes about 36,000 clones. The sample comprised blood buffy coat. The receptors originated from a woman aged 18-69 years with a cervical HPV16 infection that either progressed to CIN3+ or cleared (not recorded which).

As regards this clone: The read finishes 3 residues shy of the CDR3 end, and the germline J gene is used to complete it. V is TRBV18 and J is TRBJ1-2, with 7 bases fitting TRBD1. V dropped 4 bases and J dropped 4; count of bases not matched to a gene: 6. CDR1 is KGHSH and CDR2 is LQKENI in the germline V gene. CDR3 length equals 14 residues. The CDR3 loop reads CASSQSRDSYGYTF. The DNA read from the CDR3 is TGTGCCAGCTCACAAAGCCGGGACAGCTATGGC.

Concerning this clone: The read terminates 3 residues before the CDR3 end, so the remaining end is supplied by the germline J gene. The chain has TRBV4-2 and TRBJ2-7; D is uncertain. Germline values: CDR1 LGHNA, CDR2 YNFKEQ. V lost 1 base to trimming and J lost 4 bases, with 8 bases between them. The CDR3 has 13 amino acids. The covered CDR3 bases are TGTGCCAGCAGCCAAGGCCCCACTTACGAG. Amino acid sequence: CASSQGPTYE. The CDR3 in its entirety is CASSQGPTYEQYF.

Comment on this clone: The sequenced fragment ends 3 residues before the CDR3 boundary, so the rest is inferred from the germline J gene. The chain joins TRBV20-1 to TRBJ2-1, with TRBD2 as a possible D gene (5 bases). The CDR3 contains 17 residues. From germline, CDR1 is DFQATT and CDR2 SNEGSKA (reference sequence). The germline V and J ends were trimmed by 0 bases and 0 bases, with 15 bases remaining between them. CDR3 protein: CSARDRGRVSSYNEQFF. The CDR3 bases that were read are TGCAGTGCTAGAGATAGAGGGCGGGTTAGCTCCTACAATGAG.

In the case of this clone: The CDR3 end is not reached by the read, which stops 3 residues before it; the germline J gene fills it in. J is TRBJ1-2 and V is TRBV7-8; no definite D call. Germline-derived CDR1 and CDR2 are SGHVS and FQNEAQ. The CDR3 sequence is 14 residues long. This chain's CDR3 is CASSPDPYTDTYTF. The sequenced part of the CDR3 DNA is TGTGCCAGCAGCCCCGATCCTTACACAGATACC. Full variable domain (rest looked up from reference TRBV7-8 and TRBJ1-2): GAGVSQSPRYKVAKRGQDVALRCDPISGHVSLFWYQQALGQGPEFLTYFQNEAQLDKSGLPSDRFFAERPEGSVSTLKIQRTQQEDSAVYLCASSPDPYTDTYTFGSGTRLTVV.

This CDR3 is CASSSGQGIDGELFF. The CDR3 bases that were read are TGTGCCAGCAGCTCGGGACAGGGGATAGACGGGGAG. The V and J genes are TRBV5-4 and TRBJ2-2; 10 bases agree with TRBD1. The read comes to an end 3 residues before the CDR3 does, leaving the germline J gene to fill in the end. The CDR3 totals 15 residues. Germline trimming cut 3 bases from V and 7 bases from J; bases unmatched to any gene: 6. Looked up from germline, CDR1 is SGHNT and CDR2 is YYREEE (reference sequence).

Concerning this clone itself: The read terminates 3 residues ahead of where the CDR3 ends, so the germline J gene completes it. The J gene is TRBJ2-7, the V gene TRBV11-2; TRBD2 agrees at 8 bases. Germline V CDR1 and CDR2: SGHAT, FQNNGV. The junction had 5 bases not matched to a gene; V was cut back by 5 bases and J by 2 bases. CDR3 length equals 14 residues. The CDR3 loop reads CASSRGGLPYEQYF. Incomplete CDR3 DNA: TGTGCCAGCAGCCGGGGGGGCCTCCCCTACGAG.

As regards this clone: The DNA ends 3 residues before the CDR3 does, and the rest of the CDR3 is filled in from the germline J gene. J is TRBJ2-6 and V is TRBV18; D call uncertain. Germline V gene sequence: CDR1 KGHSH, CDR2 LQKENI. This CDR3 has 14 residues. The V and J ends lost 2 bases and 2 bases respectively, with 4 bases between them. Here the CDR3 reads CASSPFTGANVLTF. The DNA read from the CDR3 is TGTGCCAGCTCACCATTTACTGGGGCCAACGTC. Full variable domain (rest looked up from reference TRBV18 and TRBJ2-6): NAGVMQNPRHLVRRRGQEARLRCSPMKGHSHVYWYRQLPEEGLKFMVYLQKENIIDESGMPKERFSAEFPKEGPSILRIQQVVRGDSAAYFCASSPFTGANVLTFGAGSRLTVL.

Of note for this clone: The sequenced fragment ends 3 residues before the CDR3 boundary, so the rest is inferred from the germline J gene. The chain combines TRBV19 with TRBJ1-2, with 9 bases fitting TRBD1. The CDR3 runs 13 residues. CDR1 LNHDA and CDR2 SQIVND come from the germline V gene (reference sequence). CDR3 in amino acids: CASSATGGLDYTF. The sequenced part of the CDR3 DNA is TGTGCCAGTAGCGCTACAGGGGGCCTCGAC.